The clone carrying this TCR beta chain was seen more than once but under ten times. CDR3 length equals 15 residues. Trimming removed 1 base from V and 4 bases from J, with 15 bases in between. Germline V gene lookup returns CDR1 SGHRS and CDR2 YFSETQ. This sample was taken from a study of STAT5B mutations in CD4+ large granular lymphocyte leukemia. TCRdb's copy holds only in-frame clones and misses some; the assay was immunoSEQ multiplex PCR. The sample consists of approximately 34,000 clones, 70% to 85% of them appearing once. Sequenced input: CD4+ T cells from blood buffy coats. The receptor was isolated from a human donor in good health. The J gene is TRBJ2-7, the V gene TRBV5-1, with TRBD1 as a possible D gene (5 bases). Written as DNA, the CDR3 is TGCGCCAGCAGCTTGAGGGGTTCGTTTGAGTACGAGCAGTACTTC. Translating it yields CASSLRGSFEYEQYF. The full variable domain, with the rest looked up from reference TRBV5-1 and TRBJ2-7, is KAGVTQTPRYLIKTRGQQVTLSCSPISGHRSVSWYQQTPGQGLQFLFEYFSETQRNKGNFPGRFSGRQFSNSRSEMNVSTLELGDSALYLCASSLRGSFEYEQYFGPGTRLTVT.